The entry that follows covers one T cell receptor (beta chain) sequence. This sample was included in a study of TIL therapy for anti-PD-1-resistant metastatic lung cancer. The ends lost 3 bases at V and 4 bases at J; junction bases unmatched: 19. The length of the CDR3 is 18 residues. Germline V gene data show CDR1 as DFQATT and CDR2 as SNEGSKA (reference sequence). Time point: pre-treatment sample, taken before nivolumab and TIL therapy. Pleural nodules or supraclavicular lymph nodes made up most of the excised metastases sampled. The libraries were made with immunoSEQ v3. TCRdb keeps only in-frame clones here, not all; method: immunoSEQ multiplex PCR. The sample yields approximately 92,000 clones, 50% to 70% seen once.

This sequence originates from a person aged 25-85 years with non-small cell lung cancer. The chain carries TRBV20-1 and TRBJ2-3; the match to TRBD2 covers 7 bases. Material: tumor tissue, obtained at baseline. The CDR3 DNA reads TGCAGTGCTAGTTTACCCCCCCTAGCATCTCGGGGGGCAGATACGCAGTATTTT. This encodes CSASLPPLASRGADTQYF.